The rows below give T cell receptor beta chains drawn from one sample of a study of T cell changes during pregnancy in multiple sclerosis. The protocol was immunoSEQ multiplex PCR, while the TCRdb copy is restricted to in-frame clones and leaves out a portion. The sample lists about 20,000 clones; 88% were seen once. Source: CD8+ T cells from peripheral blood mononuclear cells, taken in the third trimester of pregnancy. These receptor sequences come from a female donor in good health, enrolled as a control in a pregnancy study. The CDR3 runs from the conserved cysteine through the conserved F or W. Rows give clone size only sometimes, using once, few, many, or a class for an expanded clone.

J gene: TRBJ1-5
clone size: .
V gene: TRBV27
CDR3 protein: CASSRTGSVFGNQPQHF

J gene: TRBJ2-3
clone size: .
V gene: TRBV27
CDR3 protein: CASGPLASIRTDTQYF

J gene: TRBJ2-7
clone size: .
V gene: TRBV19
CDR3 protein: CASSLSGIYEQYF

J gene: TRBJ2-3
clone size: .
V gene: TRBV6-6
CDR3 protein: CASSYADTQYF

J gene: TRBJ2-5
clone size: .
V gene: TRBV7-9
CDR3 protein: CASSLGRGRNGETQYF

J gene: .
clone size: .
V gene: TRBV6-5
CDR3 protein: CASSFEKASGDHEQYF

J gene: TRBJ2-7
clone size: .
V gene: TRBV19
CDR3 protein: CASSPGQGAYEQYF

J gene: TRBJ2-1
clone size: few
V gene: TRBV28
CDR3 protein: CASSFRTSGSDEQFF

J gene: TRBJ1-1
clone size: medium-sized
V gene: TRBV6-6
CDR3 protein: CASSYPWPGAAEAFF

J gene: TRBJ1-2
clone size: .
V gene: TRBV6-5
CDR3 protein: CASSYGDRPDYGYTF

J gene: TRBJ2-5
clone size: .
V gene: TRBV6-5
CDR3 protein: CASGLTQETQYF

J gene: TRBJ2-7
clone size: once
V gene: TRBV27
CDR3 protein: CASSLSVSSYEQYF

J gene: TRBJ2-7
clone size: .
V gene: TRBV6-1
CDR3 protein: CASLDPPSYEQYF

J gene: TRBJ2-1
clone size: .
V gene: TRBV15
CDR3 protein: CATSAGRGVYNEQFF

J gene: TRBJ2-3
clone size: .
V gene: TRBV7-9
CDR3 protein: CASSLGLAGGPFTDTQYF

J gene: TRBJ2-7
clone size: .
V gene: TRBV28
CDR3 protein: CASSFSLGATYEQYF

J gene: TRBJ1-2
clone size: .
V gene: TRBV6-1
CDR3 protein: CASRGTLQGGYGYTF

J gene: TRBJ1-2
clone size: .
V gene: TRBV6-1
CDR3 protein: CASSEGTFDRLDGYTF

J gene: TRBJ2-2
clone size: few
V gene: TRBV7-9
CDR3 protein: CASSGLLNTGELFF

J gene: TRBJ2-7
clone size: .
V gene: TRBV2
CDR3 protein: CASRGQTASYEQYF

J gene: TRBJ2-1
clone size: .
V gene: TRBV29-1
CDR3 protein: CSVEVGRVRGQFF

J gene: TRBJ2-6
clone size: .
V gene: TRBV11-1
CDR3 protein: CASSLAGASYSGANVLTF

J gene: TRBJ2-7
clone size: .
V gene: TRBV27
CDR3 protein: CASSLSGSLYEQYF

J gene: TRBJ2-7
clone size: .
V gene: TRBV10-1
CDR3 protein: CASSPTSSGGSYEQYF

J gene: TRBJ2-1
clone size: .
V gene: TRBV4-1
CDR3 protein: CASSQVAGGYNEQFF

J gene: TRBJ2-1
clone size: .
V gene: TRBV6-4
CDR3 protein: CASSDFPLSGGKSNEQFF

J gene: TRBJ2-3
clone size: .
V gene: TRBV6-5
CDR3 protein: CASSYSRGDPDTQYF

J gene: TRBJ1-1
clone size: .
V gene: TRBV9
CDR3 protein: CASSEGDRNTEAFF

J gene: TRBJ2-1
clone size: .
V gene: TRBV7-8
CDR3 protein: CASSSQAGDEQFF

J gene: TRBJ2-1
clone size: .
V gene: TRBV11-2
CDR3 protein: CASSSGLGVDNEQFF

J gene: TRBJ2-3
clone size: .
V gene: TRBV5-4
CDR3 protein: CASSSGQSSTDTQYF